This T cell receptor beta chain was recorded in a study of shared clonotypes between healthy human individuals (dated by TCRdb to about 2020). About the full investigation: A few men and two women, aged 18 to 49 years, made up the cohort. For each donor, CD4 naive and CD4 memory were each given three plates, CD8 naive was given two plates, and CD8 memory was given one plate. To estimate repertoire size and how much clonotype sharing occurs between individuals, the study deeply sequenced the blood TCR repertoires of roughly 5 healthy adults. To increase sequencing depth and limit assay-specific biases, TCR repertoire library preparation and sequencing were carried out by different laboratories using diverse techniques. Leukapheresis yielded between about 0.8 and 9.5 billion PBMCs per donor.

General findings and caveats noted by the study authors: Based on pairwise subsampling, the degree of clonotype sharing among donors was expected to be affected by sequencing depth. Because the study included a small number of donors, the genetic and exposure-history diversity represented was limited. Rarefaction of sorted-subset datasets indicated incomplete sequencing despite the large sequencing depth. Sampling was limited to blood, and TCR repertoires in tissue likely differ from TCR repertoires in blood. When several donors were compared, the shared fraction of clonotypes was about 5% for naive CD4, about 4% for naive CD8, roughly 2.5% for memory CD4, and roughly 0.43% for memory CD8. Compared with non-shared clonotypes, clonotypes shared by all four sorted-subset donors had higher generation probabilities. Naive subsets generally had larger estimated clonotype richness than memory subsets.

V is cut back by 7 bases and J by 6 bases, with 6 bases in the junction unmatched. The cysteine opens and the phenylalanine closes a CDR3 of 12 amino acids. The sequence is cut down to CDR3 DNA, 36 bases in frame from base 1. Reading the germline V gene gives CDR1 ENHRY and CDR2 SYGVKD. Notes on this clone: Its antigen target is currently unknown. No qualities accompany the bases; no much larger clone lies one base away.

Using the deep immunoSEQ assay, TCR CDR3 regions were amplified from genomic DNA by multiplex PCR. Extracted genomic DNA from each cell subset was distributed evenly across all wells of several immunoSEQ 96-well plates, and each plate was treated as a replicate. For sorted subsets, approximately 210 ng of genomic DNA, equivalent to roughly 33,000 T cell genomes, went into each replicate PCR. Purified libraries were quantified with a Qubit 3.0 fluorometer, sized on a Bioanalyzer 2100, and re-quantified with the KAPA Library Quantification kit. Each immunoSEQ 96-well plate was sequenced on its own single-read 150-cycle Illumina NextSeq 550 flow cell. Regarding the original processing steps: Because the immunoSEQ output included only junctional sequences and no quality scores, the filtering could not be the same as the filtering used for full-length reads. To assign V/J genes and CDR3, sequences were annotated against IMGT germline references using PyIR, a Python wrapper for IgBLAST v1.9. Reads were filtered out if the reads had weak V/J assignments (E-value above 1e-6), no CDR3, stop codons, out-of-frame junctions, or ambiguous translated residues. V3J clonotypes were defined as sequences sharing the same inferred V gene, J gene, and CDR3 amino acid sequence. To compute the percentage overlap between repertoires, the number of shared unique clonotypes was divided by the size of the smaller repertoire. Three approaches were used to assess repertoire richness: RTK rarefaction, the Chao1 estimator, and Recon v2.1 estimates of unobserved clonotypes. For all TCRbeta clonotypes obtained by the gDNA method from four donors, generation probabilities were computed with OLGA. TCRdb limited this immuneACCESS table to in-frame rearrangements with V and J called. A share of clones is missing; checked studies link under half to unresolved V genes, and the rest is unexplained. For V, J and clone size, that table is used; D and trimming come from the DNA. The sample has about 2.2 million clones on record, 93% of them singletons. Of the sample, approximately 1.7% falls within the top ten clones.

CD8 naive samples consisted of CD45RO-negative cells that were positively selected for CCR7, yielding a CD45RA+CCR7+ population without TemRA cells. Donors were healthy HIV-negative adults with no recently reported acute infections or vaccinations. Only Caucasian adults living in Nashville, Tennessee, USA were represented among the donors. After blood collection by leukapheresis, PBMCs were isolated using Ficoll-Histopaque density gradient centrifugation and then cryopreserved in the vapor phase of liquid nitrogen. Purity and quantity of every magnetically sorted T cell population were checked by analytical flow cytometry. Each sorted fraction had its genomic DNA isolated and then quantified by UV absorbance on a Nanodrop 2000c.

Sequencing was done on a sample of naive CD8+ T cells from PBMCs. What this sample's cell subset or site label stands for: CD45RA+CCR7+. The TCR sequence derives from a man aged 18 to 30 in good health. Some clones in this sample may be carry-over from other donors' samples. The chain links TRBV10-3 with TRBJ2-7, with 7 junctional bases fitting TRBD1. This receptor carries the CDR3 CAIKLRDSEQYF. The sequenced DNA is TGTGCCATCAAACTCCGGGACAGCGAGCAGTACTTC.